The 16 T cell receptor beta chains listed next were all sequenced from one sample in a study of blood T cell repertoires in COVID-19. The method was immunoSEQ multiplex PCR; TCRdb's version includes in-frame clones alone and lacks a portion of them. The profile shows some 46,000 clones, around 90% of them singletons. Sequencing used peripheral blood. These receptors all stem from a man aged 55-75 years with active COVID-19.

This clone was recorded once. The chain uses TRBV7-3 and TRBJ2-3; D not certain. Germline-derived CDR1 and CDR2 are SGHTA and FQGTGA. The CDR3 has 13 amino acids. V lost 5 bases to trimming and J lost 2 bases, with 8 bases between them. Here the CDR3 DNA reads TGTGCCAGCAGCCTCGGGTCCACAGATACGCAGTATTTT. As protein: CASSLGSTDTQYF.

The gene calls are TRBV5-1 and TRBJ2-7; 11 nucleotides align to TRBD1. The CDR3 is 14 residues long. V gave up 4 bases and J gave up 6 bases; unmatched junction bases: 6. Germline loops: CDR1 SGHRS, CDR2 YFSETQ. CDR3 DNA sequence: TGCGCCAGCAGCGGACAGGGGGCGTGGGCCGAGCAGTACTTC. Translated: CASSGQGAWAEQYF.

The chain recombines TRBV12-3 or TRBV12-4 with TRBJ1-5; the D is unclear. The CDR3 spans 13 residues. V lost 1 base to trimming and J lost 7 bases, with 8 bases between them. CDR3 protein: CASSLGGQQPQHF. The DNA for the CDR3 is TGTGCCAGCAGTTTAGGAGGGCAACAGCCCCAGCATTTT.

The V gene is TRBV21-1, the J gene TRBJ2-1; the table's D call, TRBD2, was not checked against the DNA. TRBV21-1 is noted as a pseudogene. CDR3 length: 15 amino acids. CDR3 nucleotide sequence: TGTGCCAGCAGCCGGGCTAGCGGGAGGGCGGGGGAGCAGTTCTTC. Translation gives CASSRASGRAGEQFF.

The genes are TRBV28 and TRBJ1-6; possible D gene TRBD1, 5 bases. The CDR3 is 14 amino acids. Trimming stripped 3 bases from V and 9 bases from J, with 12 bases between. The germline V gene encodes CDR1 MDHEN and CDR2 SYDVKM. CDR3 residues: CASSFRGVGSPLHF. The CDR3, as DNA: TGTGCCAGCAGTTTCCGGGGGGTGGGTTCACCCCTCCACTTT.

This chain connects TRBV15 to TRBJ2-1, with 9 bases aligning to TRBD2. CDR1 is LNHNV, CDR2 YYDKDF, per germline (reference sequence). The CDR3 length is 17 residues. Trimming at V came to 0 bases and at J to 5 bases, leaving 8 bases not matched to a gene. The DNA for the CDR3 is TGTGCCACCAGCAGAGATTATCGACTAGCGGCGAACAATGAGCAGTTCTTC. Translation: CATSRDYRLAANNEQFF.

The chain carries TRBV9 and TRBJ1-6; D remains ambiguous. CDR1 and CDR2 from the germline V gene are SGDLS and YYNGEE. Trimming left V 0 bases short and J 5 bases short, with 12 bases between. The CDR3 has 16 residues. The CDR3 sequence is CASSVAEGRNNSPLHF. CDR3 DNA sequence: TGTGCCAGCAGCGTAGCCGAGGGCAGGAATAATTCACCCCTCCACTTT.

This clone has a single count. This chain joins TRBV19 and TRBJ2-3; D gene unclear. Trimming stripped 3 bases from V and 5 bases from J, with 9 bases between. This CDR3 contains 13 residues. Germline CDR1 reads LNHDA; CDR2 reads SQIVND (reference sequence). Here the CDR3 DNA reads TGTGCCAGTAGTATCGGAGTGCGAGATACGCAGTATTTT. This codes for CASSIGVRDTQYF.

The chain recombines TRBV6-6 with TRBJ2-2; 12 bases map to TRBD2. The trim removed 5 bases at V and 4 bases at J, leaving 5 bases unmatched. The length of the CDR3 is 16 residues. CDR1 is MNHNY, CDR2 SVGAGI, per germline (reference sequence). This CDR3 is CASSRLAGDITGELFF. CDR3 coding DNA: TGTGCCAGCAGTCGACTAGCGGGAGATATCACCGGGGAGCTGTTTTTT.

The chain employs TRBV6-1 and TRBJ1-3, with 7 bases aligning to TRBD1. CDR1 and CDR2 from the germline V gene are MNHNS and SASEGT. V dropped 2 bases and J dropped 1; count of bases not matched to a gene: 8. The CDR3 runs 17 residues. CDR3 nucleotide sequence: TGTGCCAGCAGTGAAAGGGACAGTGCGCGATCTGGAAACACCATATATTTT. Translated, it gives CASSERDSARSGNTIYF.

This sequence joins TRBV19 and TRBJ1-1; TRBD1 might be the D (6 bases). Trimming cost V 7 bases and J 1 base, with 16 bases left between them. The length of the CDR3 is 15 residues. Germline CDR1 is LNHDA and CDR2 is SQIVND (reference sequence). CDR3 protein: CASKVQDRENTEAFF. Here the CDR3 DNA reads TGTGCCAGTAAAGTCCAGGACAGAGAGAACACTGAAGCTTTCTTT.

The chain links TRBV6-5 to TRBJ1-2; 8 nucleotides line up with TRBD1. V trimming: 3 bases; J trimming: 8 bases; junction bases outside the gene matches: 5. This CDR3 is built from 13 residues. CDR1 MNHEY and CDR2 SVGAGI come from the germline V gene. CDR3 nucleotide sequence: TGTGCCAGCAGTTATTCAGGGGGCGAAGGCTACACCTTC. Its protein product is CASSYSGGEGYTF.

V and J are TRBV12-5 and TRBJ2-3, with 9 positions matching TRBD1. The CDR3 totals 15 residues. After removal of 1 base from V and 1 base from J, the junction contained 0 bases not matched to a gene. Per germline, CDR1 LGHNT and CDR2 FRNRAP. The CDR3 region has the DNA TGTGCTAGTGGTTTGGGGACAGGGGGCACAGATACGCAGTATTTT. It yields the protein CASGLGTGGTDTQYF.

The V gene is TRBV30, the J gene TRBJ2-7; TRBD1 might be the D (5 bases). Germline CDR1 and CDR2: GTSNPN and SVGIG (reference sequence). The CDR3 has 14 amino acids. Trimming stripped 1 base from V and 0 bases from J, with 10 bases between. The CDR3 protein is CAWSGTYSSYEQYF. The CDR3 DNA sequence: TGTGCCTGGAGTGGGACATACAGCTCCTACGAGCAGTACTTC. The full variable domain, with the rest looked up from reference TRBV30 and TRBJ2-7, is SQTIHQWPATLVQPVGSPLSLECTVEGTSNPNLYWYRQAAGRGLQLLFYSVGIGQISSEVPQNLSASRPQDRQFILSSKKLLLSDSGFYLCAWSGTYSSYEQYFGPGTRLTVT.

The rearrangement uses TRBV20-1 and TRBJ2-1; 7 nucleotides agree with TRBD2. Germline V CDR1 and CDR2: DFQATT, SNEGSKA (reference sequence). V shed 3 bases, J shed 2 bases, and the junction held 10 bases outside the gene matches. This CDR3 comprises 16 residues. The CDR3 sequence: CSASLQASGTYNEQFF. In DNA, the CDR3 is TGCAGTGCTAGTTTACAGGCGAGCGGGACCTACAATGAGCAGTTCTTC.

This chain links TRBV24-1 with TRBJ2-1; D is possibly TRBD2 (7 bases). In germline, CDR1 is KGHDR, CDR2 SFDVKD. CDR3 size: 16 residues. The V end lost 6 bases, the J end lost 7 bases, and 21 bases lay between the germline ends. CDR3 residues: CATSRGSRVAGNEQFF. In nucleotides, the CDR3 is TGTGCCACCAGTAGGGGGAGCAGGGTAGCGGGTAATGAGCAGTTCTTC.